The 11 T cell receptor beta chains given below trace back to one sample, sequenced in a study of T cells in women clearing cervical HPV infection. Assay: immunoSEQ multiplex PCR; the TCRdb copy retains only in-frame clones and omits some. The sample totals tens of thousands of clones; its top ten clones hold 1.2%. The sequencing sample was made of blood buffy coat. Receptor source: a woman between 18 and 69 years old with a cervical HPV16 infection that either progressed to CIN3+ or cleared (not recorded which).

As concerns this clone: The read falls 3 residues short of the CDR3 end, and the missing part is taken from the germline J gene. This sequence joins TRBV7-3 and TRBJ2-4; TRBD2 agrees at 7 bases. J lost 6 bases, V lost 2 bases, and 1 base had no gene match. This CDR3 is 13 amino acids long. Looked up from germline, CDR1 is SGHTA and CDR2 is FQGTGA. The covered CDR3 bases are TGTGCCAGCAGCTTAGGGGGGGGAAACATT. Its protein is CASSLGGGNI. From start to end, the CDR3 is CASSLGGGNIQYF.

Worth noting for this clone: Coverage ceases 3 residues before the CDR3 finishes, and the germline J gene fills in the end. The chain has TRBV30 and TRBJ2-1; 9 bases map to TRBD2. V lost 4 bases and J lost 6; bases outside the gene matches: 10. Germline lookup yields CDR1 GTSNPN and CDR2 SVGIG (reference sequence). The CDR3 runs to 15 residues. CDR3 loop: CAWTQGSGSFNEQFF. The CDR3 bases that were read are TGTGCCTGGACCCAGGGTAGCGGGAGTTTCAATGAG.

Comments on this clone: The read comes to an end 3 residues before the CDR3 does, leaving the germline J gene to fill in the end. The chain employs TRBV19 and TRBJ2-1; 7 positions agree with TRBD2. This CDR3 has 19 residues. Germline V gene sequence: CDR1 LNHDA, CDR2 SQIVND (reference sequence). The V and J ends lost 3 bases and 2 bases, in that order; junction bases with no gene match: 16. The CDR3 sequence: CASSMVFQRGRATYNEQFF. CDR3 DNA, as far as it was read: TGTGCCAGTAGTATGGTCTTCCAACGGGGGAGGGCCACCTACAATGAG.

CDR3: CASSYAGINQPQHF. The part of the CDR3 DNA that was read is TGTGCCAGCAGTTACGCAGGAATCAATCAGCCC. This chain links TRBV6-2 or TRBV6-3 with TRBJ1-5; D not certain. The read halts 3 residues ahead of the CDR3 end, with the missing end drawn from the germline J gene. Trimming took 2 bases from V and 3 from J, leaving 8 bases between them. This CDR3 spans 14 amino acids. In germline, CDR1 is MNHEY, CDR2 SVGEGT.

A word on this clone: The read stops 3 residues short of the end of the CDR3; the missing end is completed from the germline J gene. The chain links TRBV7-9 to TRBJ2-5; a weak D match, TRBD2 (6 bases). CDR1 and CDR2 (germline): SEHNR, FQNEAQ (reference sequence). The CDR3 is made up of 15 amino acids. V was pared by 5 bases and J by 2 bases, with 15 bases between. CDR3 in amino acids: CASSLGGAQQETQYF. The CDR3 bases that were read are TGTGCCAGCAGCCTCGGGGGTGCTCAACAAGAGACC.

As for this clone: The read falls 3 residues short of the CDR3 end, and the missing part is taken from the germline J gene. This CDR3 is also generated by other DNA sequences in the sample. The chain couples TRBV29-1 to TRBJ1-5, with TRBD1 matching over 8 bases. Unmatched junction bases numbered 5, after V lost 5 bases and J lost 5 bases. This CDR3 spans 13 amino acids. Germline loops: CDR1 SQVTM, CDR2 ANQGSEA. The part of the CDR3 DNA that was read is TGCAGCGTTCGGGCAGGGGGCGATCAGCCC. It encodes CSVRAGGDQP. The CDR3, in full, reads CSVRAGGDQPQHF.

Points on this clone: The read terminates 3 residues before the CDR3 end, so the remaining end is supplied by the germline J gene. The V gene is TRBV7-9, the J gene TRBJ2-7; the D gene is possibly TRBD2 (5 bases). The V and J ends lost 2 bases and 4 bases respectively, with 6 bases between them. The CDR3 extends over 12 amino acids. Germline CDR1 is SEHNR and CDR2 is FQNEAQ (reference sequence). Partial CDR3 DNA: TGTGCCAGCAGCTTATCGGGGTACGAG. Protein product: CASSLSGYE. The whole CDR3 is CASSLSGYEQYF.

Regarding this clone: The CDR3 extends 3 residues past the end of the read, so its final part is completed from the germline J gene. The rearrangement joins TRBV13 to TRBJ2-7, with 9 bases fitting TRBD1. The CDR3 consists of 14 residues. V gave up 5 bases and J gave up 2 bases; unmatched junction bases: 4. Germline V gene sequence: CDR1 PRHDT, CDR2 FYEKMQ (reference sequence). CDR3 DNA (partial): TGTGCCAGCAGCCGGGGACAGGGTGCCTACGAG. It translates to CASSRGQGAYE. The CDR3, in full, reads CASSRGQGAYEQYF.

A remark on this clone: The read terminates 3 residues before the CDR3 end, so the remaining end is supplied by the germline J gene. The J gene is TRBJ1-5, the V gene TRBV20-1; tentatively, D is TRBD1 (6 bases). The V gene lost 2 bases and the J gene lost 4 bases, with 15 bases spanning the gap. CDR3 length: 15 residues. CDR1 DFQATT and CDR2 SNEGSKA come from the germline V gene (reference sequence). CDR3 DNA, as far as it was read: TGCAGTGCTAGACAGGGGCAAGGCCTAAATCAGCCC. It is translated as CSARQGQGLNQP. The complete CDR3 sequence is CSARQGQGLNQPQHF.

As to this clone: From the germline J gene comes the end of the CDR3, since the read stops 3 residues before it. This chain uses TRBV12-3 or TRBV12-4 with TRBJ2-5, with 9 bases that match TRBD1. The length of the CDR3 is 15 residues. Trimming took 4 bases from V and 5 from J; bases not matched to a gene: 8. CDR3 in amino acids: CASSSGQGRGETQYF. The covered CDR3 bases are TGTGCCAGCAGTTCCGGACAGGGGAGAGGGGAGACC.

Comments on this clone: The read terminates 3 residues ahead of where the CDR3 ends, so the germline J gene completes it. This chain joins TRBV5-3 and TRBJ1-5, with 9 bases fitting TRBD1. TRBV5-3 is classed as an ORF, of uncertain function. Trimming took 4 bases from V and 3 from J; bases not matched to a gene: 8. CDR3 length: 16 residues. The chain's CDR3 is CARSRDRGGPNQPQHF. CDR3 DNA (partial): TGTGCCAGAAGCCGTGACAGGGGGGGACCCAATCAGCCC.